These 28 T cell receptor beta chains were sequenced from one sample in a study of cytomegalovirus exposure and HLA in healthy donors. Assay: immunoSEQ multiplex PCR; the TCRdb copy retains only in-frame clones and omits some. The sample lists roughly 150,000 clones; about 80% were seen once. The specimen was PBMCs. These receptors all come from a man younger than 40 in good health and CMV-seropositive.

The J gene is TRBJ2-2, the V gene TRBV7-6; D is perhaps TRBD1 (6 bases). CDR3 length: 18 amino acids. Between the trimmed V and J ends, which lost 2 bases and 0 bases, there was a span of 16 bases. In germline, CDR1 is SGHVS, CDR2 FNYEAQ. CDR3: CASSLRGIQGSNTGELFF. The CDR3, as DNA: TGTGCCAGCAGCTTACGCGGAATCCAGGGGTCGAACACCGGGGAGCTGTTTTTT.

The chain uses TRBV11-2 and TRBJ2-1; D might be TRBD2 (6 bases). CDR1 is SGHAT, CDR2 FQNNGV, per germline. Trimming stripped 4 bases from V and 4 bases from J, with 14 bases between. The CDR3 spans 15 residues. CDR3 sequence reads: CASSSRGGIYNEQFF. CDR3 DNA sequence: TGTGCCAGCAGCTCTAGGGGCGGGATATACAATGAGCAGTTCTTC.

The chain joins TRBV4-3 to TRBJ1-1, with 7 nucleotides matching TRBD1. V dropped 0 bases and J dropped 1; count of bases not matched to a gene: 5. Germline CDR1 is LGHNA and CDR2 is YSLEER. This CDR3 has 16 residues. The CDR3 DNA follows: TGCGCCAGCAGCCAAGATCGACGACAGGGGAACACTGAAGCTTTCTTT. This codes for CASSQDRRQGNTEAFF.

The chain joins TRBV7-7 to TRBJ2-5; 8 bases map to TRBD2. CDR3 length equals 14 residues. The V gene end was trimmed by 7 bases and the J gene end by 5 bases; junction bases not matched to a gene: 9. Germline CDR1 is SSHAT and CDR2 is FNYEAQ (reference sequence). CDR3 protein: CASTVGRGVETQYF. CDR3 bases: TGTGCCAGCACCGTCGGGAGGGGAGTGGAGACCCAGTACTTC.

The V call is TRBV9, the J call TRBJ1-2; D gene uncertain. Trimming removed 4 bases from V and 3 bases from J, with 10 bases in between. The CDR3 has 13 amino acids. From germline, CDR1 is SGDLS and CDR2 YYNGEE. The chain's CDR3 is CASSRKAHYGYTF. Here the CDR3 DNA reads TGTGCCAGCAGCAGAAAAGCCCACTATGGCTACACCTTC. The entire variable domain, with the rest obtained from reference TRBV9 and TRBJ1-2, is as follows: DSGVTQTPKHLITATGQRVTLRCSPRSGDLSVYWYQQSLDQGLQFLIQYYNGEERAKGNILERFSAQQFPDLHSELNLSSLELGDSALYFCASSRKAHYGYTFGSGTRLTVV.

The sample holds one count of this clone. The chain combines TRBV18 with TRBJ2-7; TRBD1 is a possible D gene (6 bases). In germline, CDR1 is KGHSH, CDR2 LQKENI. V was clipped by 5 bases and J by 5 bases, with 16 bases between them. The CDR3 totals 14 residues. The CDR3 reads CASSSPTGPDEQYF. CDR3 nucleotides: TGTGCCAGCTCATCTCCGACAGGTCCCGACGAGCAGTACTTC.

The chain employs TRBV9 and TRBJ1-2, with a possible D match to TRBD1 (6 bases). Between the trimmed V and J ends, which lost 3 bases and 7 bases, there was a span of 10 bases. CDR1 SGDLS and CDR2 YYNGEE come from the germline V gene. The CDR3 runs to 12 residues. CDR3 in amino acids: CASSARTVGYTF. In DNA, the CDR3 is TGTGCCAGCAGCGCCAGGACAGTTGGCTACACCTTC.

The rearrangement uses TRBV6-5 and TRBJ2-7; 7 bases are a match to TRBD2. Germline-derived CDR1 and CDR2 are MNHEY and SVGAGI. The V segment lost 7 bases and the J segment 3 bases; nucleotides outside the gene matches: 12. The CDR3 is made up of 15 amino acids. CDR3 sequence: CASKLKYTSDYEQYF. CDR3 DNA: TGTGCCAGCAAACTAAAATATACTAGCGACTACGAGCAGTACTTC.

In its sample, this clone was seen once. The rearrangement uses TRBV5-4 and TRBJ2-4, with D unresolved. The CDR3 loop spans 13 amino acids. V gave up 0 bases and J gave up 5 bases, with 6 bases separating them. From germline, CDR1 is SGHNT and CDR2 YYREEE (reference sequence). The CDR3 region has the DNA TGTGCCAGCAGCTTGGCACACCAAAACATTCAGTACTTC. It encodes CASSLAHQNIQYF.

The genes are TRBV30 and TRBJ1-2, with D possibly being TRBD1 (5 bases). Per germline, CDR1 GTSNPN and CDR2 SVGIG (reference sequence). The V and J ends lost 2 bases and 3 bases respectively, with 10 bases between them. The CDR3 runs 13 residues. CDR3 DNA: TGTGCCTGGAGTTTGGGGGACTACTATGGCTACACCTTC. As protein: CAWSLGDYYGYTF.

The chain has TRBV27 and TRBJ1-4; no reliable D call. V lost 5 bases and J 3 bases, leaving 19 bases between the germline ends. The CDR3 is 17 amino acids. CDR1 is MNHEY, CDR2 SMNVEV, per germline (reference sequence). The CDR3 loop reads CASSLLGNWEANEKLFF. The CDR3 DNA follows: TGTGCCAGCAGTCTTTTGGGGAATTGGGAGGCTAATGAAAAACTGTTTTTT.

This chain joins TRBV5-1 and TRBJ1-3, with a tentative D call TRBD1 (5 bases). The CDR3 extends over 15 amino acids. The germline V gene encodes CDR1 SGHRS and CDR2 YFSETQ. V was shortened by 4 bases and J by 0 bases, with 11 bases between the two germline ends. This CDR3 reads CASSATGGSGNTIYF. CDR3 DNA sequence: TGCGCCAGCAGCGCTACGGGGGGCTCTGGAAACACCATATATTTT.

The rearrangement links TRBV7-9 to TRBJ1-1, with D tentatively TRBD1 (5 bases). The germline CDR1 and CDR2 sequences are SEHNR and FQNEAQ (reference sequence). V was trimmed by 0 bases and J by 7 bases, leaving 9 bases between them. The CDR3 covers 13 residues. For the CDR3, the DNA is TGTGCCAGCAGCTTAGCCGGACAAGTTGAAGCTTTCTTT. Amino acid sequence: CASSLAGQVEAFF.

The chain employs TRBV11-2 and TRBJ2-1; 8 nucleotides match TRBD1. The CDR3 spans 15 residues. Germline V gene lookup returns CDR1 SGHAT and CDR2 FQNNGV. Germline trimming cut 4 bases from V and 3 bases from J; bases unmatched to any gene: 5. The CDR3 sequence: CASSWRTGFYNEQFF. The DNA of the CDR3 is TGTGCCAGCAGCTGGAGGACAGGGTTCTACAATGAGCAGTTCTTC.

The gene calls are TRBV5-1 and TRBJ2-2, with 9 nucleotides matching TRBD1. Germline V lookup: CDR1 SGHRS, CDR2 YFSETQ. Trimming removed 3 bases from V and 5 bases from J; junction bases left unmatched: 5. There are 15 residues in the CDR3. Written as DNA, the CDR3 is TGCGCCAGCAGCTCAAACAGGGGGCAGACCGGGGAGCTGTTTTTT. Its translation: CASSSNRGQTGELFF.

The CDR3 DNA reads as TGTGCCAGCAGCCCTTCGGGCGGCGGGAGCACAGATACGCAGTATTTT. Translation gives CASSPSGGGSTDTQYF. The V call is TRBV9, the J call TRBJ2-3, with D perhaps matching TRBD2 (5 bases). Germline lookup yields CDR1 SGDLS and CDR2 YYNGEE. The CDR3 length is 16 residues. V lost 4 bases and J 0 bases, leaving 15 bases between the germline ends.

The chain is built from TRBV15 and TRBJ1-4; no clear D. Trimming cost V 1 base and J 7 bases, with 4 bases left between them. CDR3 length equals 12 residues. Germline V gives CDR1 LNHNV, CDR2 YYDKDF (reference sequence). The DNA for the CDR3 is TGTGCCACCAGCAGAGTCGGTGAAAAACTGTTTTTT. Protein sequence: CATSRVGEKLFF.

The V gene is TRBV29-1, the J gene TRBJ1-1, with D possibly matching TRBD1 (6 bases). This CDR3 has 13 amino acids. The ends were cut back, 7 bases at V and 0 bases at J, with 12 bases in the middle. CDR1 and CDR2 (germline): SQVTM, ANQGSEA. CDR3 nucleotides: TGCAGCGCCACAGGGAGTTTGAACACTGAAGCTTTCTTT. This translates into CSATGSLNTEAFF.

CDR3 bases: TGTGCCAGCAAGGAGGGGGGACGAGGCCCGGGAGGCACCTACGAGCAGTACTTC. Its translation: CASKEGGRGPGGTYEQYF. This chain uses TRBV2 with TRBJ2-7; possibly TRBD2 for D (7 bases). The CDR3 is 18 residues long. Germline V lookup: CDR1 SNHLY, CDR2 FYNNEI. Trimming cost V 7 bases and J 2 bases, with 27 bases left between them.

The chain uses TRBV7-2 and TRBJ2-3; TRBD2 agrees at 7 bases. CDR3 length: 17 residues. Trimming cost V 5 bases and J 4 bases; bases outside gene matches: 15. The germline V gene has CDR1 SGHTA and CDR2 FQGNSA. CDR3 in amino acids: CASSPSWGGSAADTQYF. CDR3 bases: TGTGCCAGCAGCCCCTCGTGGGGCGGGAGTGCAGCAGATACGCAGTATTTT.

The J gene is TRBJ2-3, the V gene TRBV5-6; weak D call: TRBD2 (5 bases). V was trimmed by 0 bases and J by 7 bases, leaving 12 bases between them. This CDR3 contains 14 residues. CDR1 and CDR2 (germline): SGHDT, YYEEEE. CDR3 in amino acids: CASSLGRRRNTQYF. The CDR3 region has the DNA TGTGCCAGCAGCTTGGGGCGGAGGCGGAATACGCAGTATTTT.

In DNA form, the CDR3 reads TGTGCCAGTAGAGCCCTCCCTAGCTCCTACGAGCAGTACTTC. Its translation is CASRALPSSYEQYF. The chain uses TRBV19 and TRBJ2-7; D is unresolved. The CDR3 is 14 residues long. Trimming took 6 bases from V and 0 from J, leaving 12 bases between them. CDR1 is LNHDA, CDR2 SQIVND, per germline (reference sequence).

This clone has more than one count but fewer than ten. J is TRBJ2-7 and V is TRBV7-3; D possibly corresponds to TRBD1 (6 bases). CDR3 length: 15 residues. The ends were cut back, 2 bases at V and 3 bases at J, with 14 bases in the middle. Germline-derived CDR1 and CDR2 are SGHTA and FQGTGA. The CDR3 region is CASSLGPGANYEQYF. The CDR3 bases are TGTGCCAGCAGCTTAGGTCCAGGGGCGAACTACGAGCAGTACTTC.

This clone was picked up one time. The CDR3 loop is CASSERGWGSKTEAFF. CDR3 in DNA: TGTGCCAGCAGTGAAAGGGGATGGGGTTCAAAAACTGAAGCTTTCTTT. This chain connects TRBV6-1 to TRBJ1-1; tentative D call: TRBD1 (5 bases). Germline CDR1 reads MNHNS; CDR2 reads SASEGT. V lost 2 bases and J lost 5, with 18 bases in between. This CDR3 contains 16 residues.

This rearrangement joins TRBV11-3 to TRBJ2-3; TRBD2 matches 14 bases. Per germline, CDR1 SGHNT and CDR2 YENEEA. The CDR3 has 18 amino acids. V was pared by 5 bases and J by 2 bases, with 9 bases of the junction left unmatched. This CDR3 reads CASSRGTSGSSATDTQYF. The CDR3 DNA follows: TGTGCCAGCAGCCGGGGGACTAGCGGGAGTTCCGCCACAGATACGCAGTATTTT.

The chain combines TRBV10-3 with TRBJ2-2; D may be TRBD1 (5 bases). CDR1 is ENHRY and CDR2 is SYGVKD in the germline V gene. The ends were cut back, 6 bases at V and 0 bases at J, with 8 bases in the middle. The CDR3 totals 14 residues. The CDR3 DNA reads as TGTGCCATCAGCAGGGTTTCGAACACCGGGGAGCTGTTTTTT. Amino acid sequence: CAISRVSNTGELFF.

The chain combines TRBV30 with TRBJ2-5; 9 bases match TRBD1. With 3 bases clipped from V and 5 bases from J, the junction kept 7 bases outside the gene matches. Germline V gene lookup returns CDR1 GTSNPN and CDR2 SVGIG (reference sequence). The CDR3 covers 14 residues. CDR3 sequence reads: CAWSRTGVYETQYF. The CDR3 DNA reads as TGTGCCTGGAGCCGGACAGGGGTATATGAGACCCAGTACTTC.

The gene calls are TRBV14 and TRBJ1-2, with a tentative D call TRBD1 (5 bases). Germline lookup yields CDR1 SGHDN and CDR2 FVKESK. V lost 1 base to trimming and J lost 1 base, with 10 bases between them. CDR3 length equals 15 residues. The DNA for the CDR3 is TGTGCCAGCAGCCAAGCTGGGGCCATTAACTATGGCTACACCTTC. Translated: CASSQAGAINYGYTF.